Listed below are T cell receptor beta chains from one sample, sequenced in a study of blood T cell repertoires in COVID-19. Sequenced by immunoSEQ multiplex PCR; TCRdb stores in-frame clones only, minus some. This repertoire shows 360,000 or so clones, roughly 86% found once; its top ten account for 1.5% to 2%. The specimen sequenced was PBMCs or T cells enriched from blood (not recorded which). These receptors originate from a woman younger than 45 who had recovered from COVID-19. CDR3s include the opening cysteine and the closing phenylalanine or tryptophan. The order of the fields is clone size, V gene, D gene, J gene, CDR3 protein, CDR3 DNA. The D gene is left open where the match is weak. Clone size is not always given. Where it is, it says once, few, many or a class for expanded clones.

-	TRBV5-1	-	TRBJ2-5	CASSSDLETQYF	TGCGCCAGCAGCTCCGACTTAGAGACCCAGTACTTC
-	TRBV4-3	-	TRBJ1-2	CASSLDRTILDRGYTF	TGCGCCAGCAGCCTTGACAGGACGATCCTGGATCGTGGCTACACCTTC
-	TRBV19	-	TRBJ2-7	CASSIRGATYEQYF	TGTGCCAGTAGTATCAGGGGCGCGACCTACGAGCAGTACTTC
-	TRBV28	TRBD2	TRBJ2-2	CASSFGGLAGELFF	TGTGCCAGCAGTTTCGGGGGGTTGGCCGGGGAGCTGTTTTTT
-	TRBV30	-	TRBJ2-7	CAWGDRGEQYF	TGTGCCTGGGGGGATCGGGGAGAGCAGTACTTC
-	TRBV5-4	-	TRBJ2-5	CASSFSGVKETQYF	TGTGCCAGCAGCTTCTCCGGAGTAAAAGAGACCCAGTACTTC
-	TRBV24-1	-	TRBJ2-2	CATSDFLGGGELFF	TGTGCCACCAGTGATTTTCTCGGCGGGGGGGAGCTGTTTTTT
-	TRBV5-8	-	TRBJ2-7	CASSFIALTGFPLLNEQYF	TGTGCCAGCAGCTTTATCGCCTTGACAGGTTTCCCACTACTAAACGAGCAGTACTTC
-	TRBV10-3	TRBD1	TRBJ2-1	CAISGTGDSHNEQFF	TGTGCCATCAGCGGGACAGGAGACAGTCACAATGAGCAGTTCTTC
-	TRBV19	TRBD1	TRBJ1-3	CATAGQDFSGNTIYF	TGTGCCACCGCGGGACAGGACTTCTCTGGAAACACCATATATTTT
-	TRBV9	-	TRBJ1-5	CASSDDRTSNQPQHF	TGTGCCAGCAGCGACGACAGAACTAGCAATCAGCCCCAGCATTTT
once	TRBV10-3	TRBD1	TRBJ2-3	CAIQGESTDTQYF	TGTGCCATCCAGGGGGAGAGCACAGATACGCAGTATTTT
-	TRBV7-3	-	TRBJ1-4	CASSLGTHPGEKLFF	TGTGCCAGCAGCTTGGGGACTCATCCAGGGGAAAAACTGTTTTTT
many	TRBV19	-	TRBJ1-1	CASRLERRANTEAFF	TGTGCCAGTAGATTAGAGCGGAGGGCCAACACTGAAGCTTTCTTT
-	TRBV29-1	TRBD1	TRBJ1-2	CSVNPGQPNYGYTF	TGCAGCGTCAATCCGGGACAGCCTAACTATGGCTACACCTTC
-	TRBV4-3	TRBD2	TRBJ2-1	CASSQEGRWGGGYDNEQFF	TGCGCCAGCAGCCAAGAAGGGAGGTGGGGCGGGGGTTACGACAATGAGCAGTTCTTC
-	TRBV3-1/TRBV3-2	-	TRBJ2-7	CASSQVVGYEQYF	TGTGCCAGCAGCCAGGTAGTTGGCTACGAGCAGTACTTC
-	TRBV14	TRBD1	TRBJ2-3	CASSHLGDRGLPASTDTQYF	TGTGCCAGCAGCCATTTGGGGGACAGGGGGCTCCCAGCCTCCACAGATACGCAGTATTTT
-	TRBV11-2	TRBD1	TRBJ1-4	CASSPGTGENEKLFF	TGTGCCAGCAGCCCTGGGACAGGGGAGAATGAAAAACTGTTTTTT
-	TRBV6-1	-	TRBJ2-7	CASSELAPGSYEQYF	TGTGCCAGCAGTGAACTAGCGCCAGGGTCCTACGAGCAGTACTTC
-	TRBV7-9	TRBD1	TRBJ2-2	CASSLPGQRTRSNTGELFF	TGTGCCAGCAGCTTGCCGGGACAGCGGACCCGTTCGAACACCGGGGAGCTGTTTTTT
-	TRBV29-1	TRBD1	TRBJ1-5	CSAGDRDSPQHF	TGCAGCGCCGGGGACAGGGACTCGCCCCAGCATTTT
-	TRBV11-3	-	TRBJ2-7	CASSLSSNSHTPYEQYF	TGTGCCAGCAGCTTGTCTTCGAACAGTCATACTCCCTACGAGCAGTACTTC
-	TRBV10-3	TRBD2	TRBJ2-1	CAIRPGTSGSGNEQFF	TGTGCCATCAGACCTGGGACTAGCGGGAGTGGCAATGAGCAGTTCTTC
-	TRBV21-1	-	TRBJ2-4	CASSKFEPGGNIQYF	TGTGCCAGCAGCAAATTCGAGCCAGGAGGGAACATTCAGTACTTC
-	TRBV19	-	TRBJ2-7	CASSSTGTIFSYEQYF	TGTGCCAGTAGTAGTACCGGGACAATTTTCTCCTACGAGCAGTACTTC
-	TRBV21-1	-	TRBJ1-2	CASSPHIGTGHFSRGYGYTF	TGTGCCAGCAGCCCCCATATCGGGACAGGGCATTTTAGTCGGGGCTATGGCTACACCTTC
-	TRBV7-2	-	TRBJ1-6	CASSPLRGFYNSPLHF	TGTGCCAGCAGCCCGCTGCGGGGGTTCTATAATTCACCCCTCCACTTT
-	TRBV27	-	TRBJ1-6	CASSLQGIGNSPLHF	TGTGCCAGCAGTTTACAGGGGATTGGTAATTCACCCCTCCACTTT
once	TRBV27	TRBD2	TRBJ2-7	CASRRGLAGSYEQYF	TGTGCCAGCAGGAGAGGACTAGCGGGTTCCTACGAGCAGTACTTC
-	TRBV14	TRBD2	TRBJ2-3	CASSQGLAGTDTQYF	TGTGCCAGCAGCCAAGGACTAGCGGGAACAGATACGCAGTATTTT
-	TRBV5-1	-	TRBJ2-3	CASSPGQDSTDTQYF	TGCGCCAGCAGCCCCGGACAAGATAGCACAGATACGCAGTATTTT
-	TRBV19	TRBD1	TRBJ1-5	CASSHGQGLQPQHF	TGTGCCAGTAGTCACGGACAGGGGCTTCAGCCCCAGCATTTT
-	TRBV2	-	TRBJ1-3	CASSETPAGNTIYF	TGTGCCAGCAGTGAAACTCCCGCTGGAAACACCATATATTTT
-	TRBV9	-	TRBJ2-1	CASSVEGASGLQFF	TGTGCCAGCAGCGTAGAAGGAGCGTCGGGACTCCAGTTCTTC
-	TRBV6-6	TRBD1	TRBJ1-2	CASSYIGDRDGYTF	TGTGCCAGCAGTTATATAGGGGACAGGGATGGCTACACCTTC
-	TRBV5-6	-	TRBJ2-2	CASSLDEGELFF	TGTGCCAGCAGCTTGGATGAGGGGGAGCTGTTTTTT